The 23 T cell receptor beta chains below were found in one sample sequenced in a study of cytotoxic CD8 clonotypes in ibrutinib-treated CLL. Data came from immunoSEQ multiplex PCR; TCRdb stores just in-frame clones and leaves some out. The repertoire holds 15,000 to 20,000 clones, with roughly 80% as singletons. The sequencing used PBMCs, collected before ibrutinib treatment. The receptors originated from a human donor with chronic lymphocytic leukemia.

The chain couples TRBV4-3 to TRBJ1-1, with 7 bases fitting TRBD1. The ends lost 8 bases at V and 11 bases at J; junction bases unmatched: 14. Germline CDR1 LGHNA, CDR2 YSLEER. The CDR3 loop spans 13 amino acids. DNA of the CDR3: TGCGCCAGCTCAACTACAGGGGCCCTTGGGGCTTTCTTT. Residues: CASSTTGALGAFF.

The V call is TRBV19, the J call TRBJ1-1; D is ambiguous. V was pared by 3 bases and J by 6 bases, with 8 bases between. The CDR3 is made up of 12 amino acids. Per the germline V gene, CDR1 is LNHDA and CDR2 is SQIVND (reference sequence). In DNA, the CDR3 is TGTGCCAGTAGTATCCGCCCGGCTGAAGCTTTCTTT. It translates to CASSIRPAEAFF.

The chain combines TRBV27 with TRBJ2-7; TRBD2 aligns across 8 bases. Losses at the gene ends were 3 bases for V and 2 bases for J; bases not matched to a gene: 9. Germline values: CDR1 MNHEY, CDR2 SMNVEV (reference sequence). CDR3 length equals 16 residues. The CDR3 DNA sequence: TGTGCCAGCAGTTTCACGGGGGGGACCTTTACCTACGAGCAGTACTTC. Protein product: CASSFTGGTFTYEQYF.

Here the CDR3 DNA reads TGTGCCAGCTCACCGGAGGGGACTAGCACAGAGACCCAGTACTTC. Amino acid sequence: CASSPEGTSTETQYF. The rearrangement joins TRBV18 to TRBJ2-5; 9 nucleotides match TRBD2. The junction had 6 bases not matched to a gene; V was cut back by 3 bases and J by 4 bases. CDR1 is KGHSH and CDR2 is LQKENI in the germline V gene. There are 15 residues in the CDR3.

This chain connects TRBV19 to TRBJ1-2; 7 nucleotides align to TRBD1. The germline CDR1 and CDR2 sequences are LNHDA and SQIVND (reference sequence). This CDR3 contains 15 residues. With V trimmed by 4 bases and J by 2 bases, 7 bases remained unmatched. In DNA, the CDR3 is TGTGCCAGTAGTACCCGGACAGGTAGCAACTATGGCTACACCTTC. This translates into CASSTRTGSNYGYTF.

J is TRBJ2-2 and V is TRBV9; 8 nucleotides line up with TRBD2. Germline V gives CDR1 SGDLS, CDR2 YYNGEE. Trimming at V came to 0 bases and at J to 5 bases, leaving 6 bases not matched to a gene. This CDR3 comprises 16 residues. In nucleotides, the CDR3 is TGTGCCAGCAGCGTAGGGAGCGGGGGAGGGACCGGGGAGCTGTTTTTT. The encoded protein is CASSVGSGGGTGELFF. Full variable domain (missing parts from reference TRBV9 and TRBJ2-2): DSGVTQTPKHLITATGQRVTLRCSPRSGDLSVYWYQQSLDQGLQFLIQYYNGEERAKGNILERFSAQQFPDLHSELNLSSLELGDSALYFCASSVGSGGGTGELFFGEGSRLTVL.

The chain is built from TRBV5-1 and TRBJ1-6; D call uncertain. The CDR3 has 15 amino acids. Germline CDR1 SGHRS, CDR2 YFSETQ. V was shortened by 5 bases and J by 0 bases, with 9 bases between the two germline ends. The CDR3 loop reads CASSPTRSYNSPLHF. The DNA for the CDR3 is TGCGCCAGCAGTCCAACCCGCTCCTATAATTCACCCCTCCACTTT. Full variable domain (missing parts from reference TRBV5-1 and TRBJ1-6): KAGVTQTPRYLIKTRGQQVTLSCSPISGHRSVSWYQQTPGQGLQFLFEYFSETQRNKGNFPGRFSGRQFSNSRSEMNVSTLELGDSALYLCASSPTRSYNSPLHFGNGTRLTVT.

The J gene is TRBJ2-2, the V gene TRBV11-3; D possibly corresponds to TRBD2 (6 bases). The CDR3 has 15 amino acids. V lost 1 base and J 3 bases, leaving 9 bases between the germline ends. The germline gives CDR1 SGHNT, CDR2 YENEEA. The CDR3 region has the DNA TGTGCCAGCAGCTTAGCGGGGGAAGACACCGGGGAGCTGTTTTTT. Its protein product is CASSLAGEDTGELFF. Full variable domain (missing parts from reference TRBV11-3 and TRBJ2-2): EAGVVQSPRYKIIEKKQPVAFWCNPISGHNTLYWYLQNLGQGPELLIRYENEEAVDDSQLPKDRFSAERLKGVDSTLKIQPAELGDSAVYLCASSLAGEDTGELFFGEGSRLTVL.

The chain carries TRBV7-9 and TRBJ1-5; perhaps TRBD1 as D (6 bases). This CDR3 region has 15 residues. Germline assignment: CDR1 SEHNR and CDR2 FQNEAQ (reference sequence). V gave up 1 base and J gave up 6 bases, with 13 bases separating them. Written as DNA, the CDR3 is TGTGCCAGCAGCTTAGAGAGCGGGGGGCCTCAGCCCCAGCATTTT. Its protein is CASSLESGGPQPQHF.

This clone was seen a handful of times. J is TRBJ1-2 and V is TRBV18; possible D gene TRBD1, 5 bases. This CDR3 has 16 residues. Trimming took off 2 bases at V and 4 bases at J, with 17 bases between the two ends. Germline CDR1 is KGHSH and CDR2 is LQKENI. CDR3 sequence reads: CASSPVSRAGIYGYTF. DNA of the CDR3: TGTGCCAGCTCACCAGTATCCCGGGCAGGGATCTATGGCTACACCTTC.

This clone was observed once. The gene calls are TRBV7-9 and TRBJ1-3; perhaps TRBD1 as D (5 bases). Germline assignment: CDR1 SEHNR and CDR2 FQNEAQ (reference sequence). This CDR3 has 13 residues. The DNA for the CDR3 is TGTACTCTTGGGGGGAGCTCTGGAAACACCATATATTTT. Its translation: CTLGGSSGNTIYF.

The rearrangement links TRBV7-9 to TRBJ1-1; TRBD1 matches 9 bases. V lost 5 bases to trimming and J lost 0 bases; unmatched junction nucleotides: 1. CDR3 length equals 14 residues. Germline assignment: CDR1 SEHNR and CDR2 FQNEAQ (reference sequence). CDR3 nucleotide sequence: TGTGCCAGCAGCCGGACAGGGGTGAACACTGAAGCTTTCTTT. It is translated as CASSRTGVNTEAFF.

V gene TRBV28 combines with J gene TRBJ1-1; D uncertain. The CDR3 loop spans 12 amino acids. Germline CDR1 and CDR2: MDHEN and SYDVKM. V dropped 2 bases and J dropped 10 bases, with 11 bases sitting between them. CDR3 coding DNA: TGTGCCAGCAGTTTACGACAAGGATCAGCTTTCTTT. This encodes CASSLRQGSAFF.

This rearrangement joins TRBV5-4 to TRBJ2-1; D might be TRBD1 (5 bases). This CDR3 contains 13 residues. Germline assignment: CDR1 SGHNT and CDR2 YYREEE (reference sequence). V shed 1 base and J shed 5 bases, with 7 bases lying between them. Here the CDR3 reads CASSLLQDNEQFF. DNA for the CDR3: TGTGCCAGCAGCTTGTTACAGGACAATGAGCAGTTCTTC.

This clone showed up just a few times. The chain is built from TRBV5-1 and TRBJ2-7; no clear D gene. V lost 4 bases to trimming and J lost 0 bases, with 11 bases between them. The germline V gene encodes CDR1 SGHRS and CDR2 YFSETQ. The CDR3 sequence is 14 residues long. The CDR3 is CASSLIDNSYEQYF. CDR3 bases: TGCGCCAGCAGCCTAATAGATAACTCCTACGAGCAGTACTTC.

Regarding this clone: A read error may produce the germline difference seen at one junction end. The rearrangement uses TRBV5-4 and TRBJ1-1, with D unclear. The CDR3 is 15 amino acids. The V gene's germline CDR1 is SGHNT and CDR2 YYREEE (reference sequence). The CDR3 loop reads CASSLARAAGTEAFF. In DNA form, the CDR3 reads TGTGCCAGCAGTTTGGCGCGGGCCGCGGGCACTGAAGCTTTCTTT.

Judged by abundance, this clone is medium-sized. The chain couples TRBV6-5 to TRBJ1-4, with unresolved D. The CDR3 consists of 14 residues. V was pared by 0 bases and J by 0 bases, with 2 bases between. Germline loops: CDR1 MNHEY, CDR2 SVGAGI. CDR3 loop: CASSYSATNEKLFF. The CDR3 DNA sequence: TGTGCCAGCAGTTACTCAGCAACTAATGAAAAACTGTTTTTT.

V gene TRBV9 combines with J gene TRBJ2-2; possibly TRBD1 or TRBD2 for D (5 bases each). Trimming removed 0 bases at V and 4 bases at J, with 7 bases between. The CDR3 extends over 14 amino acids. Germline V gene sequence: CDR1 SGDLS, CDR2 YYNGEE. This chain's CDR3 is CASSVAGTTGELFF. The CDR3 DNA follows: TGTGCCAGCAGCGTAGCGGGGACCACCGGGGAGCTGTTTTTT. The whole variable domain, remainder taken from reference TRBV9 and TRBJ2-2, is DSGVTQTPKHLITATGQRVTLRCSPRSGDLSVYWYQQSLDQGLQFLIQYYNGEERAKGNILERFSAQQFPDLHSELNLSSLELGDSALYFCASSVAGTTGELFFGEGSRLTVL.

The chain has TRBV5-1 and TRBJ2-7; 12 bases map to TRBD1. With 4 bases clipped from V and 9 bases from J, the junction kept 11 bases outside the gene matches. The CDR3 extends over 15 amino acids. Germline CDR1 and CDR2: SGHRS and YFSETQ. CDR3 DNA sequence: TGCGCCAGCAGCCCGGACCCGGGACAGGGGGCCGGGCAGTACTTC. It codes for CASSPDPGQGAGQYF.

CDR3 region: CAISEGQSNQPQHF. CDR3 DNA sequence: TGTGCCATCAGTGAGGGACAGAGCAATCAGCCCCAGCATTTT. The gene calls are TRBV10-3 and TRBJ1-5; maybe TRBD1 (6 bases). This CDR3 region has 14 residues. From germline, CDR1 is ENHRY and CDR2 SYGVKD. V dropped 2 bases and J dropped 1 base, with 6 bases sitting between them.

This clone was found a few times. CDR3 residues: CASSFGKETQYF. CDR3 DNA: TGTGCCAGCAGCTTTGGTAAAGAGACCCAGTACTTC. The V and J genes are TRBV7-9 and TRBJ2-5; D is undetermined. Germline lookup yields CDR1 SEHNR and CDR2 FQNEAQ (reference sequence). The CDR3 runs 12 residues. V dropped 3 bases and J dropped 3 bases, with 5 bases sitting between them.

This chain links TRBV5-1 with TRBJ1-2; D is unresolved. V was clipped by 4 bases and J by 4 bases, with 11 bases between them. The CDR3 consists of 13 residues. Germline-derived CDR1 and CDR2 are SGHRS and YFSETQ. DNA for the CDR3: TGCGCCAGCAGCCCCGGGGAACCCTATGGCTACACCTTC. This translates into CASSPGEPYGYTF.

This clone has only a few counts. This chain joins TRBV4-2 and TRBJ1-2; a weak D match, TRBD1 (5 bases). The ends were cut back, 0 bases at V and 8 bases at J, with 13 bases in the middle. Looked up from germline, CDR1 is LGHNA and CDR2 is YNFKEQ. The CDR3 is 14 residues long. CDR3 sequence reads: CASSQEVGLRGYTF. The CDR3 region has the DNA TGTGCCAGCAGCCAAGAGGTGGGGCTTAGGGGCTACACCTTC.